The next 14 T cell receptor beta chains were all read from a single sample in a study of T cell responses to AZD1222 COVID-19 vaccine. This table comes from immunoSEQ multiplex PCR, and its TCRdb copy is limited to in-frame clones, with some not included. The table has 130,000 or so clones, around 83% seen once. The sequencing used peripheral blood, collected on day 0 of AZD1222 vaccination. Receptors originate from an adult in good health.

The V gene is TRBV11-2, the J gene TRBJ2-7, with TRBD2 matching over 8 bases. V was clipped by 1 base and J by 7 bases; unmatched bases: 12. The CDR3 is made up of 16 amino acids. The V gene's germline CDR1 is SGHAT and CDR2 FQNNGV. As DNA, the CDR3 is TGTGCCAGCAGCTTAGGCGGACTAGCAGGGAGTCGAGAGCAGTACTTC. Amino acids: CASSLGGLAGSREQYF.

The rearrangement joins TRBV11-2 to TRBJ1-2; D is possibly TRBD1 (5 bases). Trimming removed 1 base at V and 7 bases at J, with 16 bases between. The CDR3 is 15 residues long. The germline V gene has CDR1 SGHAT and CDR2 FQNNGV. The CDR3 region is CASSLGLRGWRGYTF. The CDR3 DNA reads as TGTGCCAGCAGCTTAGGACTTCGGGGGTGGCGTGGCTACACCTTC.

The V call is TRBV9, the J call TRBJ2-3, with D possibly matching TRBD1 (6 bases). V gave up 3 bases and J gave up 6 bases, with 14 bases separating them. The CDR3 runs 14 residues. Germline CDR1 is SGDLS and CDR2 is YYNGEE. This chain's CDR3 is CASSASQGMDTQYF. Here the CDR3 DNA reads TGTGCCAGCAGCGCCTCACAGGGAATGGATACGCAGTATTTT.

V usage is TRBV11-3 and J usage is TRBJ2-2; 10 bases align to TRBD1. The CDR3 extends over 17 amino acids. Germline lookup yields CDR1 SGHNT and CDR2 YENEEA. V was pared by 7 bases and J by 5 bases, with 13 bases of the junction left unmatched. CDR3 in amino acids: CASTNQPPGQGTGELFF. CDR3 coding DNA: TGTGCCAGCACCAATCAGCCCCCGGGACAGGGGACCGGGGAGCTGTTTTTT.

The chain links TRBV19 to TRBJ1-1, with 7 bases lining up with TRBD1. Trimming cost V 6 bases and J 1 base; bases outside gene matches: 8. CDR1 LNHDA and CDR2 SQIVND come from the germline V gene (reference sequence). The CDR3 consists of 15 residues. CDR3 amino acids: CASSPPGQRNTEAFF. The CDR3 nucleotides are TGTGCCAGTAGCCCTCCGGGACAGCGGAACACTGAAGCTTTCTTT.

DNA for the CDR3: TGTGCCAGTAGTATTAGTACAGGGGCCTACGAGCAGTACTTC. Residues: CASSISTGAYEQYF. The chain couples TRBV19 to TRBJ2-7; 7 nucleotides line up with TRBD1. Germline V gene lookup returns CDR1 LNHDA and CDR2 SQIVND (reference sequence). The V and J ends lost 3 bases and 2 bases, in that order; junction bases with no gene match: 4. This CDR3 is 14 amino acids long.

This chain connects TRBV27 to TRBJ1-2; a weak D match, TRBD1 (5 bases). The CDR3 runs to 16 residues. Trimming left V 1 base short and J 0 bases short, with 12 bases between. Germline V gene data show CDR1 as MNHEY and CDR2 as SMNVEV (reference sequence). The CDR3 loop is CASSLFGDGTNYGYTF. CDR3 bases: TGTGCCAGCAGTTTATTTGGGGACGGGACTAACTATGGCTACACCTTC.

The J gene is TRBJ2-3, the V gene TRBV2; 13 bases are shared with TRBD2. This CDR3 is built from 19 residues. Trimming at V came to 8 bases and at J to 1 base, leaving 15 bases not matched to a gene. The germline V gene encodes CDR1 SNHLY and CDR2 FYNNEI. The CDR3 coding sequence is TGTGCCAGCCGCCGGTTAGGACTAGCGGGAGTGGTGGGCACAGATACGCAGTATTTT. Translation: CASRRLGLAGVVGTDTQYF.

The chain combines TRBV4-1 with TRBJ2-6; TRBD1 or TRBD2 may be the D gene (5 bases each). CDR3 length: 17 amino acids. From germline, CDR1 is MGHRA and CDR2 YSYEKL. V was shortened by 0 bases and J by 3 bases, with 12 bases between the two germline ends. The CDR3 coding sequence is TGCGCCAGCAGCCAAGATAGAGGGGTCGGTGGGGCCAACGTCCTGACTTTC. Translation gives CASSQDRGVGGANVLTF.

The V and J genes are TRBV2 and TRBJ2-7; no clear D. This CDR3 is built from 12 residues. V was shortened by 4 bases and J by 6 bases, with 10 bases between the two germline ends. Germline V gene data show CDR1 as SNHLY and CDR2 as FYNNEI. The DNA of the CDR3 is TGTGCCAGCAGTGTCCGTGGCCCCGAGCAGTACTTC. Protein sequence: CASSVRGPEQYF.

This clone came up a few times. The genes are TRBV3-1 (or the pseudogene TRBV3-2) and TRBJ1-6, with 11 bases aligning to TRBD1. CDR3 length: 15 amino acids. V dropped 3 bases and J dropped 9; count of bases not matched to a gene: 4. Germline V gives CDR1 LGHDT, CDR2 YNNKEL (reference sequence). Written as DNA, the CDR3 is TGTGCCAGCAGCCATCGGACAGGGGGCGGTTCACCCCTCCACTTT. Its protein product is CASSHRTGGGSPLHF.

This clone was counted a single time. As DNA, the CDR3 is TGTGCCAGCAGCCCGTCTCGACCTACGAATCACGAGCAGTACTTC. Protein sequence: CASSPSRPTNHEQYF. The chain is built from TRBV6-5 and TRBJ2-7; D gene uncertain. The CDR3 is made up of 15 amino acids. V was pared by 6 bases and J by 5 bases, with 20 bases between. Germline V gives CDR1 MNHEY, CDR2 SVGAGI.

The chain uses TRBV15 and TRBJ2-2; maybe TRBD2 (5 bases). Trimming stripped 2 bases from V and 2 bases from J, with 9 bases between. Per the germline V gene, CDR1 is LNHNV and CDR2 is YYDKDF (reference sequence). The length of the CDR3 is 15 residues. The CDR3 DNA is TGTGCCACCAGCAGAAAACTAGGTAACACCGGGGAGCTGTTTTTT. Translation gives CATSRKLGNTGELFF.

In the case of this clone: Other DNA sequences within the sample encode an identical CDR3. The chain recombines TRBV2 with TRBJ2-7; 10 bases agree with TRBD1. Per the germline V gene, CDR1 is SNHLY and CDR2 is FYNNEI. The junction had 3 bases not matched to a gene; V was cut back by 4 bases and J by 3 bases. The CDR3 runs 14 residues. The CDR3 nucleotides read TGTGCCAGCAGTGTGGGGACAGGGGACTACGAGCAGTACTTC. Encoded protein: CASSVGTGDYEQYF.